One and the same sample provided the 30 T cell receptor beta chains below, sequenced in a study of shared clonotypes between healthy human individuals. The assay was immunoSEQ multiplex PCR, and TCRdb's table has in-frame clones only and misses some. The sample carries around 2.1 million clones, approximately 94% recorded once. Material: naive CD4+ T cells sorted from blood. The subset was: CD45RA+ positively selected. The receptors shown here come from a man between 18 and 29 years old in good health.

This rearrangement joins TRBV4-3 to TRBJ2-3; D is unresolved. CDR1 is LGHNA, CDR2 YSLEER, per germline. The CDR3 contains 16 residues. Deletions cut 0 bases from V and 1 base from J, with 11 bases between. The CDR3 DNA follows: TGCGCCAGCAGCCAAGAGTGGGTCGGACGCACAGATACGCAGTATTTT. Amino acid sequence: CASSQEWVGRTDTQYF.

The chain links TRBV11-1 to TRBJ2-5, with 10 bases fitting TRBD2. The CDR3 length is 13 residues. Trimming at V came to 10 bases and at J to 7 bases, leaving 9 bases not matched to a gene. Germline lookup yields CDR1 SGHAT and CDR2 FQDESV (reference sequence). The CDR3 nucleotides are TGTGCCACCTCTAGCGGGGGAGCGGGGACCCAGTACTTC. Protein sequence: CATSSGGAGTQYF.

The rearrangement joins TRBV29-1 to TRBJ1-1; no definite D call. CDR1 is SQVTM and CDR2 is ANQGSEA in the germline V gene. The CDR3 has 10 residues. Trimming left V 6 bases short and J 8 bases short, with 10 bases between. The CDR3, as DNA: TGCAGCGTCTTCCCTAGCGAAGCTTTCTTT. Amino acids: CSVFPSEAFF.

Worth noting for this clone: In the same sample, other DNA sequences code for this CDR3. This chain links TRBV5-1 with TRBJ2-3; D ambiguous. CDR1 and CDR2 (germline): SGHRS, YFSETQ. The CDR3 extends over 13 amino acids. V shed 1 base and J shed 2 bases, with 5 bases lying between them. CDR3 DNA: TGCGCCAGCAGCTTGTTCTCCACAGATACGCAGTATTTT. It translates to CASSLFSTDTQYF.

The chain combines TRBV2 with TRBJ2-1; a possible D gene is TRBD2 (5 bases). The CDR3 covers 17 residues. With 2 bases removed from V and 3 bases from J, the gap between germline ends came to 17 bases. Per the germline V gene, CDR1 is SNHLY and CDR2 is FYNNEI. The CDR3: CASSERPEGTLYNEQFF. In DNA, the CDR3 is TGTGCCAGCAGTGAACGTCCTGAGGGAACTCTCTACAATGAGCAGTTCTTC. The whole variable domain, remainder taken from reference TRBV2 and TRBJ2-1, is EPEVTQTPSHQVTQMGQEVILRCVPISNHLYFYWYRQILGQKVEFLVSFYNNEISEKSEIFDDQFSVERPDGSNFTLKIRSTKLEDSAMYFCASSERPEGTLYNEQFFGPGTRLTVL.

The chain recombines TRBV5-5 with TRBJ2-7, with TRBD1 identical over 7 bases. Germline CDR1 reads SGHKS; CDR2 reads YYEKEE (reference sequence). The CDR3 has 14 amino acids. The V segment lost 4 bases and the J segment 2 bases; nucleotides outside the gene matches: 6. CDR3 in amino acids: CASSGQVTTYEQYF. In DNA, the CDR3 is TGTGCCAGCAGCGGACAGGTCACAACCTACGAGCAGTACTTC.

The chain has TRBV29-1 and TRBJ2-3, with 10 bases matching TRBD2. With 6 bases clipped from V and 1 base from J, the junction kept 4 bases outside the gene matches. Germline assignment: CDR1 SQVTM and CDR2 ANQGSEA. This CDR3 has 14 residues. CDR3 sequence reads: CSVRTSGGTDTQYF. CDR3 sequence (DNA): TGCAGCGTACGGACTAGCGGAGGCACAGATACGCAGTATTTT.

The chain employs TRBV7-9 and TRBJ1-1; D is possibly TRBD1 (5 bases). Between the trimmed V and J ends, which lost 5 bases and 1 base, there was a span of 14 bases. This CDR3 is 15 amino acids long. Germline CDR1 reads SEHNR; CDR2 reads FQNEAQ (reference sequence). In nucleotides, the CDR3 is TGTGCCAGCAGCACCTCAGGGTCGGGGAACACTGAAGCTTTCTTT. Protein sequence: CASSTSGSGNTEAFF. Full variable domain (outside the CDR3, taken from reference TRBV7-9 and TRBJ1-1): DTGVSQNPRHKITKRGQNVTFRCDPISEHNRLYWYRQTLGQGPEFLTYFQNEAQLEKSRLLSDRFSAERPKGSFSTLEIQRTEQGDSAMYLCASSTSGSGNTEAFFGQGTRLTVV.

The chain employs TRBV5-6 and TRBJ2-7; D uncertain. With 0 bases removed from V and 3 bases from J, the gap between germline ends came to 13 bases. The CDR3 is 15 residues long. The germline gives CDR1 SGHDT, CDR2 YYEEEE. In DNA, the CDR3 is TGTGCCAGCAGCTTGGAAGGGATCCTTTTCTACGAGCAGTACTTC. This sequence encodes CASSLEGILFYEQYF.

Concerning this clone itself: The same CDR3 also results from other DNA sequences found in this sample. This CDR3 is CASSRDRAQPQHF. For the CDR3, the DNA is TGTGCCAGCAGTCGGGACAGGGCCCAGCCCCAGCATTTT. The rearrangement joins TRBV6-5 to TRBJ1-5; 9 nucleotides agree with TRBD1. Germline V CDR1 and CDR2: MNHEY, SVGAGI. With V trimmed by 5 bases and J by 7 bases, 3 bases remained unmatched. CDR3 length: 13 amino acids.

About this clone: The sample has other DNA sequences that encode this CDR3 too. V usage is TRBV10-3 and J usage is TRBJ2-5; TRBD1 matches at 8 bases. Germline assignment: CDR1 ENHRY and CDR2 SYGVKD. The CDR3 spans 14 residues. The ends lost 0 bases at V and 4 bases at J; junction bases unmatched: 1. The CDR3 sequence is CAISESRGRETQYF. The CDR3 DNA reads as TGTGCCATCAGTGAGTCCAGGGGGCGAGAGACCCAGTACTTC.

The chain combines TRBV10-1 with TRBJ2-3; 8 nucleotides agree with TRBD2. The ends lost 10 bases at V and 0 bases at J; junction bases unmatched: 9. This CDR3 contains 15 residues. From germline, CDR1 is WNHNN and CDR2 SYGVQD (reference sequence). This CDR3 reads CATSRSGTSTDTQYF. For the CDR3, the DNA is TGCGCCACGAGCCGTAGCGGGACCAGCACAGATACGCAGTATTTT.

The chain couples TRBV10-3 to TRBJ1-3, with no clear D. CDR3 length: 16 residues. Germline assignment: CDR1 ENHRY and CDR2 SYGVKD. Trimming took 0 bases from V and 0 from J, leaving 9 bases between them. In DNA, the CDR3 is TGTGCCATCAGTGAGTCCCGAGGGTACTCTGGAAACACCATATATTTT. Translating gives CAISESRGYSGNTIYF.

This clone was counted once. The V and J genes are TRBV28 and TRBJ2-5; TRBD2 agrees at 7 bases. Germline V gene data show CDR1 as MDHEN and CDR2 as SYDVKM. CDR3 length: 15 residues. Trimming cost V 4 bases and J 1 base; bases outside gene matches: 6. The CDR3, as DNA: TGTGCCAGCAGTTCCCGGGGGAGGGGCCAAGAGACCCAGTACTTC. This translates into CASSSRGRGQETQYF.

The chain recombines TRBV2 with TRBJ1-4, with D tentatively TRBD1 (5 bases). The CDR3 extends over 13 amino acids. Germline lookup yields CDR1 SNHLY and CDR2 FYNNEI. Deletions cut 3 bases from V and 8 bases from J, with 10 bases between. The chain's CDR3 is CASSDRVGEKLFF. The DNA for the CDR3 is TGTGCCAGCAGTGACAGGGTCGGGGAAAAACTGTTTTTT.

Details on this clone: Other DNA sequences within the sample encode an identical CDR3. V gene TRBV7-2 combines with J gene TRBJ2-5, with 8 nucleotides matching TRBD2. This CDR3 has 14 residues. CDR1 is SGHTA and CDR2 is FQGNSA in the germline V gene. J gave up 2 bases and V 5 bases, and 4 bases lay outside the gene matches. The CDR3 bases are TGTGCCAGCAGCCTTGGGACTAGTCAAGAGACCCAGTACTTC. This translates into CASSLGTSQETQYF.

J is TRBJ2-7 and V is TRBV10-3; D call uncertain. The CDR3 extends over 13 amino acids. The germline V gene encodes CDR1 ENHRY and CDR2 SYGVKD. Trimming shortened V by 5 bases and J by 3 bases, and 11 bases separated the two germline ends. The CDR3 coding sequence is TGTGCCATCAGTCCCAGGATTTACTACGAGCAGTACTTC. Its translation is CAISPRIYYEQYF.

The V and J genes are TRBV7-9 and TRBJ2-7; D ambiguous. The CDR3 totals 12 residues. CDR1 is SEHNR, CDR2 FQNEAQ, per germline (reference sequence). Trimming stripped 1 base from V and 12 bases from J, with 13 bases between. CDR3 nucleotide sequence: TGTGCCAGCAGCTTAGACGGACGATCTCGGTACTTC. Encoded protein: CASSLDGRSRYF.

The chain uses TRBV5-1 and TRBJ2-7; possibly TRBD1 or TRBD2 for D (6 bases each). The V end was cut by 2 bases, the J end by 2 bases, with 23 bases between. Germline V gene sequence: CDR1 SGHRS, CDR2 YFSETQ. The length of the CDR3 is 18 residues. CDR3: CASSLSSSGGAYAYEQYF. CDR3 nucleotide sequence: TGCGCCAGCAGCTTATCCTCATCCGGGGGCGCCTACGCCTACGAGCAGTACTTC.

The chain is built from TRBV5-3 and TRBJ1-5; D remains ambiguous. TRBV5-3 is annotated as an ORF whose role is uncertain. The CDR3 spans 12 residues. V was shortened by 7 bases and J by 6 bases, with 11 bases between the two germline ends. CDR3 in amino acids: CARVKDLQPQHF. CDR3 nucleotides: TGTGCCAGAGTAAAAGATCTTCAGCCCCAGCATTTT.

This chain connects TRBV30 to TRBJ1-5, with D uncertain. V was shortened by 0 bases and J by 3 bases, with 15 bases between the two germline ends. Germline CDR1 is GTSNPN and CDR2 is SVGIG (reference sequence). There are 16 residues in the CDR3. The CDR3 DNA reads TGTGCCTGGAGTGTACGCGGAAGGGAGTCCAATCAGCCCCAGCATTTT. This gives the protein CAWSVRGRESNQPQHF.

In nucleotides, the CDR3 is TGTGCCAGCAGCTTAGCCCCGGGGGCAGGGGCTATCCCGTCACCCCTCCACTTT. It codes for CASSLAPGAGAIPSPLHF. V and J are TRBV7-8 and TRBJ1-6; tentatively, D is TRBD1 (6 bases). Trimming stripped 0 bases from V and 10 bases from J, with 22 bases between. The CDR3 sequence is 18 residues long. Germline values: CDR1 SGHVS, CDR2 FQNEAQ. The variable domain in full, completed from reference TRBV7-8 and TRBJ1-6, reads GAGVSQSPRYKVAKRGQDVALRCDPISGHVSLFWYQQALGQGPEFLTYFQNEAQLDKSGLPSDRFFAERPEGSVSTLKIQRTQQEDSAVYLCASSLAPGAGAIPSPLHFGNGTRLTVT.

The V call is TRBV6-1, the J call TRBJ2-3; weak D call: TRBD2 (7 bases). CDR3 length: 15 residues. Deletions cut 1 base from V and 5 bases from J, with 13 bases between. Germline CDR1 and CDR2: MNHNS and SASEGT. The CDR3 DNA follows: TGTGCCAGCAGTGAAGGCGGACTAGGGGGAGATACGCAGTATTTT. Translation: CASSEGGLGGDTQYF.

The chain has TRBV4-3 and TRBJ2-7; D possibly corresponds to TRBD2 (6 bases). The V end was cut by 0 bases, the J end by 4 bases, with 16 bases between. The CDR3 has 16 amino acids. Germline V gene data show CDR1 as LGHNA and CDR2 as YSLEER. CDR3 DNA: TGCGCCAGCAGCCAAGAGGGGGGATCGGCCCCTTACGAGCAGTACTTC. Translation gives CASSQEGGSAPYEQYF.

V gene TRBV13 combines with J gene TRBJ2-2; no definite D call. Germline V CDR1 and CDR2: PRHDT, FYEKMQ (reference sequence). The CDR3 runs to 15 residues. The ends were cut back, 5 bases at V and 0 bases at J, with 10 bases in the middle. The CDR3 DNA follows: TGTGCCAGCAGCGCCCCAACTGCGAACACCGGGGAGCTGTTTTTT. This codes for CASSAPTANTGELFF.

V gene TRBV28 combines with J gene TRBJ2-3; 7 nucleotides match TRBD1. In germline, CDR1 is MDHEN, CDR2 SYDVKM. Unmatched junction bases numbered 7, after V lost 6 bases and J lost 1 base. CDR3 length equals 15 residues. CDR3 DNA: TGTGCCAGCAGAGTACAGGGGACGGGCACAGATACGCAGTATTTT. Translating gives CASRVQGTGTDTQYF.

The V and J genes are TRBV2 and TRBJ1-5; TRBD1 aligns across 7 bases. The CDR3 extends over 13 amino acids. The ends lost 6 bases at V and 7 bases at J; junction bases unmatched: 6. Per the germline V gene, CDR1 is SNHLY and CDR2 is FYNNEI. CDR3 loop: CASSDRDPQPQHF. CDR3 bases: TGTGCCAGCAGCGACAGGGATCCCCAGCCCCAGCATTTT.

The chain uses TRBV25-1 and TRBJ1-2; D is undetermined. The V gene lost 1 base and the J gene lost 3 bases, with 12 bases spanning the gap. The CDR3 spans 15 residues. CDR1 and CDR2 (germline): MGHDK, SYGVNS. For the CDR3, the DNA is TGTGCCAGCAGTGAATCGGGAGCGATCCACTATGGCTACACCTTC. Amino acid sequence: CASSESGAIHYGYTF.

The CDR3 coding sequence is TGTGCCAGCAGCCTCCTGACCTCCCGGGACGCTCCCTACGAGCAGTACTTC. Translation: CASSLLTSRDAPYEQYF. This sequence joins TRBV7-8 and TRBJ2-7; possibly TRBD1 or TRBD2 for D (5 bases each). The CDR3 runs to 17 residues. Trimming removed 5 bases from V and 2 bases from J, with 22 bases in between. Germline values: CDR1 SGHVS, CDR2 FQNEAQ.

The chain joins TRBV5-6 to TRBJ1-1; D is possibly TRBD1 (6 bases). Trimming left V 3 bases short and J 0 bases short, with 12 bases between. Germline CDR1 is SGHDT and CDR2 is YYEEEE. This CDR3 is built from 15 residues. For the CDR3, the DNA is TGTGCCAGCAGCTCTAGGACAGAAATGAACACTGAAGCTTTCTTT. Translating it yields CASSSRTEMNTEAFF.